The rows below give T cell receptor beta chains drawn from one sample of a study of shared clonotypes between healthy human individuals. Measured with immunoSEQ multiplex PCR; TCRdb has only the in-frame clones, and not every one. The repertoire has fewer than 600,000 clones, roughly three quarters of them found once; the top ten carry around 13%. Sequenced input: PBMCs. The receptors were sampled from a woman aged 40 to 50 in good health. Some clones in this sample may be carry-over from other donors' samples. Both conserved end residues are part of each CDR3. Each record gives: V gene, J gene, clone size, CDR3 protein. Only part of the rows carry a size: once, few, many, or a class if the clone is expanded.

v_gene: TRBV4-1; j_gene: TRBJ2-2; abundance: once; CDR3aa: CASSQDLAGAGTGELFF
v_gene: TRBV30; j_gene: TRBJ1-1; abundance: -; CDR3aa: CAWSAYTGNTEAFF
v_gene: TRBV5-1; j_gene: TRBJ2-3; abundance: -; CDR3aa: CASSRADRGTDTQYF
v_gene: TRBV7-3; j_gene: TRBJ2-7; abundance: -; CDR3aa: CASSLGAGSYEQYF
v_gene: TRBV9; j_gene: TRBJ2-2; abundance: -; CDR3aa: CASSPGTYQRGELFF
v_gene: TRBV2; j_gene: TRBJ1-2; abundance: -; CDR3aa: CAGGQLGYGYTF
v_gene: TRBV7-9; j_gene: TRBJ1-2; abundance: -; CDR3aa: CASSLAATFTNYGYTF
v_gene: TRBV10-3; j_gene: TRBJ1-5; abundance: once; CDR3aa: CAISTGTGAQPQHF
v_gene: TRBV30; j_gene: TRBJ1-5; abundance: -; CDR3aa: CAWSVGGPQPQHF
v_gene: TRBV6-1; j_gene: TRBJ1-2; abundance: -; CDR3aa: CASSQGNYGYTF
v_gene: TRBV27; j_gene: TRBJ1-1; abundance: -; CDR3aa: CASSSPSENTEAFF
v_gene: TRBV5-1; j_gene: TRBJ1-5; abundance: -; CDR3aa: CASSLVSGSNQPQHF
v_gene: TRBV1; j_gene: TRBJ2-3; abundance: -; CDR3aa: CTSSQESTATDTQYF
v_gene: TRBV5-1; j_gene: TRBJ1-2; abundance: -; CDR3aa: CASIERPANYGYTF
v_gene: TRBV28; j_gene: TRBJ1-1; abundance: once; CDR3aa: CASRQGSNTEAFF
v_gene: TRBV9; j_gene: TRBJ1-2; abundance: -; CDR3aa: CASSAHLQGNYGYTF
v_gene: TRBV4-2; j_gene: TRBJ1-3; abundance: -; CDR3aa: CASSWGTRASGNTIYF
v_gene: TRBV6-6; j_gene: TRBJ2-7; abundance: -; CDR3aa: CASSYRGEQYF
v_gene: TRBV7-2; j_gene: TRBJ2-2; abundance: -; CDR3aa: CASSYRGQYGELFF
v_gene: TRBV4-3; j_gene: TRBJ2-7; abundance: -; CDR3aa: CASSPGTSGLREQYF